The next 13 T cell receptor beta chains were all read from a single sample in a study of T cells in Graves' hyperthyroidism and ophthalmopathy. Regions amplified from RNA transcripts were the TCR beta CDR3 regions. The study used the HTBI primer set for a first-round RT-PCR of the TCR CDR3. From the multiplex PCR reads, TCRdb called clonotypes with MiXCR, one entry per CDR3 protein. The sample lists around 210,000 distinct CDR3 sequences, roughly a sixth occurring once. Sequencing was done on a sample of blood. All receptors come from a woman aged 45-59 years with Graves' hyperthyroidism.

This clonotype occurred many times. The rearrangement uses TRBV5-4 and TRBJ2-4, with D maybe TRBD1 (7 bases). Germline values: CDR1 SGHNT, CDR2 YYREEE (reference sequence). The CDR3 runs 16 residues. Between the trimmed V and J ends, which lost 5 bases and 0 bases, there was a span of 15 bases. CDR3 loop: CASSRRGDRAKNIQYF. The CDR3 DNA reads TGTGCCAGCAGTCGAAGGGGGGACAGAGCCAAAAACATTCAGTACTTC.

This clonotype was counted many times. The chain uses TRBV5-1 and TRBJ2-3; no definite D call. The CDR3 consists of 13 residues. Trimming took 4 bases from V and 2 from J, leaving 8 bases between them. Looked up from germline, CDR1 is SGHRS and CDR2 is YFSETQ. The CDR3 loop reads CASSPQTTDTQYF. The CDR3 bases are TGCGCCAGCAGCCCTCAAACCACAGATACGCAGTATTTT. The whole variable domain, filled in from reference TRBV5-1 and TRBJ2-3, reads KAGVTQTPRYLIKTRGQQVTLSCSPISGHRSVSWYQQTPGQGLQFLFEYFSETQRNKGNFPGRFSGRQFSNSRSEMNVSTLELGDSALYLCASSPQTTDTQYFGPGTRLTVL.

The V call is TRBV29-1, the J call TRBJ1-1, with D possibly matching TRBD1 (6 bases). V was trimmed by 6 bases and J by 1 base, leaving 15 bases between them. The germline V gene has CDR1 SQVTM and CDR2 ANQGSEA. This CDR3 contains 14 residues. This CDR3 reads CSVYPGQPNTEAFF. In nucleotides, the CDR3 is TGCAGCGTCTATCCGGGACAACCGAACACTGAAGCTTTCTTT.

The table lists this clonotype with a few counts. The CDR3 reads CSAGRELETQYF. Written as DNA, the CDR3 is TGCAGTGCCGGTCGGGAGTTAGAGACCCAGTACTTC. The chain is built from TRBV20-1 and TRBJ2-5; tentatively, D is TRBD2 (6 bases). Germline CDR1 and CDR2: DFQATT and SNEGSKA (reference sequence). Trimming took 6 bases from V and 4 from J, leaving 12 bases between them. The CDR3 contains 12 residues.

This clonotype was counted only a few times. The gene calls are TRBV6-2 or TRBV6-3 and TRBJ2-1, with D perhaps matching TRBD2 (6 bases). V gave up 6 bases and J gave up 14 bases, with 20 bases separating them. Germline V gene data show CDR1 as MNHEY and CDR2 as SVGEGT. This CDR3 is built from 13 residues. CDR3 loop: CASRHNRESREFF. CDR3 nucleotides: TGTGCCAGCAGACACAACCGGGAGAGCCGTGAGTTCTTC.

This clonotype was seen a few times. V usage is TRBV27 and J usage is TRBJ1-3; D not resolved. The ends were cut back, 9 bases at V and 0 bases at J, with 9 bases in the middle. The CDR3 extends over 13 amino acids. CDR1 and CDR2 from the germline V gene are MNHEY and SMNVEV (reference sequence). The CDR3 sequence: CASRGSSGNTIYF. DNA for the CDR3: TGTGCCAGTCGAGGTAGCTCTGGAAACACCATATATTTT.

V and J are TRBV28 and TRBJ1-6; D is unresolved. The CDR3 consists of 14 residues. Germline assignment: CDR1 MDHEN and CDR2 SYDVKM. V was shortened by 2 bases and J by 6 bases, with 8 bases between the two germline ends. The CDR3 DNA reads TGTGCCAGCAGTTTAGGCCAGTCTAATTCACCCCTCCACTTT. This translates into CASSLGQSNSPLHF.

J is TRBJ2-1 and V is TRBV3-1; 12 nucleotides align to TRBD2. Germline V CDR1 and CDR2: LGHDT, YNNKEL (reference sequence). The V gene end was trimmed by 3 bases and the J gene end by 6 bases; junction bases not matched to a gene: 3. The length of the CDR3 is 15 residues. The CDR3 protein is CASSHRTSGTNEQFF. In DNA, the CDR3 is TGTGCCAGCAGCCATAGGACTAGCGGGACCAATGAGCAGTTCTTC.

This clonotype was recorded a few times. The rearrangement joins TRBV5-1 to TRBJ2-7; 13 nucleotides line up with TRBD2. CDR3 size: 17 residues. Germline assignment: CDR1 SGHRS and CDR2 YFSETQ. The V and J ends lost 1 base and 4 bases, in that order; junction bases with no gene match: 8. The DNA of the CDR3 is TGCGCCAGCAGCTTGCTCGGACTAGCGGGAGAAGCTTACGAGCAGTACTTC. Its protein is CASSLLGLAGEAYEQYF.

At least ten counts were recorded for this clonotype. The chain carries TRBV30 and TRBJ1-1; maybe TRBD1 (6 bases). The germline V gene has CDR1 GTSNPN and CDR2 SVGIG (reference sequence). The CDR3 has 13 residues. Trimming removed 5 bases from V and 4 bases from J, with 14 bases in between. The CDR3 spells CAWGPTGITEAFF. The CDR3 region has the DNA TGTGCCTGGGGGCCTACAGGGATCACTGAAGCTTTCTTT.

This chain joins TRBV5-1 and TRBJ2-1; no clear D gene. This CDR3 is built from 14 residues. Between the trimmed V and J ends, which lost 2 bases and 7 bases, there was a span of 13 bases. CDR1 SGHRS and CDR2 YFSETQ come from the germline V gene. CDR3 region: CASSFFHTGNEQFF. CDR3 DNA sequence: TGCGCCAGCAGCTTTTTTCACACTGGTAATGAGCAGTTCTTC.

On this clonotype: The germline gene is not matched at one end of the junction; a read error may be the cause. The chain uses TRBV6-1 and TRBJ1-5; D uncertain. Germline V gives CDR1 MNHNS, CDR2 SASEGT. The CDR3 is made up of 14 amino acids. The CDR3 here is CASSDKGWGQPRHF. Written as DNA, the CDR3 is TGTGCCAGCAGTGATAAAGGGTGGGGTCAGCCCCGGCATTTT.

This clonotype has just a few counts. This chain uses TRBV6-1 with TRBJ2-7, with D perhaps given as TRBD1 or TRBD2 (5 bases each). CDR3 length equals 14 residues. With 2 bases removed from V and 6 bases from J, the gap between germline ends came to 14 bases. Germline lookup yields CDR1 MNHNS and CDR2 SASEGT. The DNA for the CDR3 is TGTGCCAGCAGTGAAAATATAAGGGACGTCGAGCAGTACTTC. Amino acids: CASSENIRDVEQYF.